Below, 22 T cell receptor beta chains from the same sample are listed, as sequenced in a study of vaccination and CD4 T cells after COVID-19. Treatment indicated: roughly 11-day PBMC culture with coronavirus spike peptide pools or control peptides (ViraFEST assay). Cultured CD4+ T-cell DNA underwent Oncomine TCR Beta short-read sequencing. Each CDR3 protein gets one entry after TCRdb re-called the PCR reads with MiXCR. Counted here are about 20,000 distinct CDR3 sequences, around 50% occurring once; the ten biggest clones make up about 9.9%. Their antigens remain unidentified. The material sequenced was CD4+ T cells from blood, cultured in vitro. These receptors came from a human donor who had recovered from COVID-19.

The CDR3 protein is CASTLSNVGTDTQYF. The DNA for the CDR3 is TGTGCCAGCACCCTAAGCAACGTGGGCACAGATACGCAGTATTTT. The V call is TRBV27, the J call TRBJ2-3; no firm D call. Germline CDR1 MNHEY, CDR2 SMNVEV (reference sequence). Between the trimmed V and J ends, which lost 7 bases and 1 base, there was a span of 15 bases. The CDR3 spans 15 residues.

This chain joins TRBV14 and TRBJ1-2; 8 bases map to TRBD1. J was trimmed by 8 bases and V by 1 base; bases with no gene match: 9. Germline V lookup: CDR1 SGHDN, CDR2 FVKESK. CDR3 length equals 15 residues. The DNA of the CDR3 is TGTGCCAGCAGCCAAGGCCAGGGGGCAATTGGGGGCTACACCTTC. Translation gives CASSQGQGAIGGYTF.

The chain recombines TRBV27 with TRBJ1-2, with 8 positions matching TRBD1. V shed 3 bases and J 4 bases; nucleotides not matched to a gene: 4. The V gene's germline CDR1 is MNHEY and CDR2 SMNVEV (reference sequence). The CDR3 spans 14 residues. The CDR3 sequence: CASSFAGGIYGYTF. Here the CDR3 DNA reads TGTGCCAGCAGTTTCGCAGGGGGCATCTATGGCTACACCTTC.

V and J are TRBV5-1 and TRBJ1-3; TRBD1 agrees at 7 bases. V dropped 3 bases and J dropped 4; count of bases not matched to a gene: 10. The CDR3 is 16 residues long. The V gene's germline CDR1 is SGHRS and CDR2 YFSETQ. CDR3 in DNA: TGCGCCAGCAGCTCCGCCGGAGGGGGCTCAGGAAACACCATATATTTT. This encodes CASSSAGGGSGNTIYF.

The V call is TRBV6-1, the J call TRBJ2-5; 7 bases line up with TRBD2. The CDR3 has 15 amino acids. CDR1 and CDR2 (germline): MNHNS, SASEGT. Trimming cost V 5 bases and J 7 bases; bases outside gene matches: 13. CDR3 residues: CASSSGTTIRATQYF. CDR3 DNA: TGTGCCAGCAGTAGCGGGACTACCATAAGGGCGACCCAGTACTTC.

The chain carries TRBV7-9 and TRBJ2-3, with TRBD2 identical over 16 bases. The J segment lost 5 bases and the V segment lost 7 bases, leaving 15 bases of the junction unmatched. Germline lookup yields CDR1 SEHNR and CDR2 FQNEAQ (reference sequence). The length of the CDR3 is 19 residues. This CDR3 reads CASTLGPGTSGRAGDTQYF. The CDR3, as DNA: TGTGCCAGCACCCTGGGACCAGGGACTAGCGGGAGGGCCGGAGATACGCAGTATTTT.

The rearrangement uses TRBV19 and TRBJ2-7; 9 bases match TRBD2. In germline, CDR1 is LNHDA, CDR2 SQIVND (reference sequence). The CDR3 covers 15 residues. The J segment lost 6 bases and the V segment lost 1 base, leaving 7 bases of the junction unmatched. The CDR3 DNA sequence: TGTGCCAGTAGTATAGCTAGCGGGACTAATGGCGAGCAGTACTTC. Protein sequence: CASSIASGTNGEQYF.

The CDR3, as DNA: TGTGCCACCAGCTTCGGGGGGGCGAACACTGAAGCTTTCTTT. Its protein is CATSFGGANTEAFF. The rearrangement joins TRBV15 to TRBJ1-1; perhaps TRBD1 as D (6 bases). The CDR3 runs to 14 residues. The V gene lost 5 bases and the J gene lost 1 base, with 11 bases spanning the gap. Germline values: CDR1 LNHNV, CDR2 YYDKDF (reference sequence). Complete variable domain (other parts from reference TRBV15 and TRBJ1-1): DAMVIQNPRYQVTQFGKPVTLSCSQTLNHNVMYWYQQKSSQAPKLLFHYYDKDFNNEADTPDNFQSRRPNTSFCFLDIRSPGLGDTAMYLCATSFGGANTEAFFGQGTRLTVV.

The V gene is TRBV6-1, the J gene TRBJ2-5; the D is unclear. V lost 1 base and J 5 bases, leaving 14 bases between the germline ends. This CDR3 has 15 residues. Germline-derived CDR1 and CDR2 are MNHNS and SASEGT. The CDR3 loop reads CASSEGFTRQETQYF. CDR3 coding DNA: TGTGCCAGCAGTGAAGGCTTCACCAGGCAGGAGACCCAGTACTTC.

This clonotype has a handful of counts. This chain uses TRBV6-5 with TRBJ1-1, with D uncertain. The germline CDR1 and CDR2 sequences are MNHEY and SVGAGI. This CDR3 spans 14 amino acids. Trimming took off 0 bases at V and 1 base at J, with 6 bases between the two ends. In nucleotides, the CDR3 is TGTGCCAGCAGTTACTCGTATGCGAACACTGAAGCTTTCTTT. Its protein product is CASSYSYANTEAFF.

DNA of the CDR3: TGTGCCAGCAGTGAATGGGGCCCCAAGACAGATCAGCCCCAGCATTTT. Its translation: CASSEWGPKTDQPQHF. The chain employs TRBV6-1 and TRBJ1-5, with a weak D call TRBD1 (5 bases). The germline V and J ends were trimmed by 2 bases and 5 bases, with 16 bases remaining between them. CDR1 MNHNS and CDR2 SASEGT come from the germline V gene. CDR3 length equals 16 residues.

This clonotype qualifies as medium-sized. The CDR3 DNA is TGTGCCAGTAGCCCGGACAGGGTCGGCTATGGCTACACCTTC. This sequence encodes CASSPDRVGYGYTF. V is TRBV19 and J is TRBJ1-2; TRBD1 agrees at 8 bases. The length of the CDR3 is 14 residues. V gave up 6 bases and J gave up 4 bases; unmatched junction bases: 7. The V gene's germline CDR1 is LNHDA and CDR2 SQIVND (reference sequence).

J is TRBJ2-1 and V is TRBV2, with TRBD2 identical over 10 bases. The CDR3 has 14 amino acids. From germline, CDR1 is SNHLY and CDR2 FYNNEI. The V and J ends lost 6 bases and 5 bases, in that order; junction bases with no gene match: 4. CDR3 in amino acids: CASSLSGRHNEQFF. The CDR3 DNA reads TGTGCCAGCAGCCTTAGCGGGAGGCACAATGAGCAGTTCTTC. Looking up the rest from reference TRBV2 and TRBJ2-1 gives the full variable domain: EPEVTQTPSHQVTQMGQEVILRCVPISNHLYFYWYRQILGQKVEFLVSFYNNEISEKSEIFDDQFSVERPDGSNFTLKIRSTKLEDSAMYFCASSLSGRHNEQFFGPGTRLTVL.

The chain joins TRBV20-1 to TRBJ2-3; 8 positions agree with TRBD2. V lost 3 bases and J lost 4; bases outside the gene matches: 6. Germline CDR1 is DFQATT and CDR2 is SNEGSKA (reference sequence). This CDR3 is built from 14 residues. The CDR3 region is CSASSGGVADTQYF. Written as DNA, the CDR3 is TGCAGTGCTAGTTCGGGAGGGGTGGCAGATACGCAGTATTTT.

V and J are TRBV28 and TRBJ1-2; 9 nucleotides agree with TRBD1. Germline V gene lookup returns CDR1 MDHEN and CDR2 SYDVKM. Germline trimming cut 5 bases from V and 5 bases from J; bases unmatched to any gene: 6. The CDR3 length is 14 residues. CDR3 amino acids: CASSPWTGVYGYTF. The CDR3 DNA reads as TGTGCCAGCAGTCCTTGGACAGGGGTTTATGGCTACACCTTC.

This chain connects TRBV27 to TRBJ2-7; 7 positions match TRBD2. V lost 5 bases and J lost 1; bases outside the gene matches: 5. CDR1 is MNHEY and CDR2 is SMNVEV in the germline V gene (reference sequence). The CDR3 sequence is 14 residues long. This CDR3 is CASSTPGLSYEQYF. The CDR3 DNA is TGTGCCAGCAGTACTCCGGGACTATCCTACGAGCAGTACTTC.

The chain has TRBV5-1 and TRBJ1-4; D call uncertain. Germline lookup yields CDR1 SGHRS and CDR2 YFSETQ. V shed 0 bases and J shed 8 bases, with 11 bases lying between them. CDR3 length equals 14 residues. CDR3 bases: TGCGCCAGCAGCTTGGGGTTCAGCAGCGAAAAACTGTTTTTT. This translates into CASSLGFSSEKLFF.

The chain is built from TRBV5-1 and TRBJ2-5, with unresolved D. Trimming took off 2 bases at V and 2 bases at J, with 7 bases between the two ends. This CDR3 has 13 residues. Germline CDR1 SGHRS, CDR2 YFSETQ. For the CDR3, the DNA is TGCGCCAGCAGCTTCAGCCAGCAAGAGACCCAGTACTTC. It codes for CASSFSQQETQYF.

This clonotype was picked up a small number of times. CDR3 loop: CASSELSPNTEAFF. Written as DNA, the CDR3 is TGTGCCAGCAGTGAACTATCACCGAACACTGAAGCTTTCTTT. This sequence joins TRBV25-1 and TRBJ1-1; D is unresolved. Germline assignment: CDR1 MGHDK and CDR2 SYGVNS. Trimming took 2 bases from V and 1 from J, leaving 8 bases between them. CDR3 length equals 14 residues.

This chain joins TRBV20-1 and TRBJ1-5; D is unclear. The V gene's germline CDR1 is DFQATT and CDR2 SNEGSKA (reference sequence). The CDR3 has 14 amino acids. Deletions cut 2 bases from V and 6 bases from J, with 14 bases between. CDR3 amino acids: CSARTRSLGQPQHF. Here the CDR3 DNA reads TGCAGTGCTAGAACCAGGAGTCTAGGTCAGCCCCAGCATTTT.

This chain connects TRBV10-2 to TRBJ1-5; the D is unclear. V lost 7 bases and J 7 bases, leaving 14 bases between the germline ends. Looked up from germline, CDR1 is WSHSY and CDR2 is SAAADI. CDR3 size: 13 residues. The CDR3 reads CASTEGARQPQHF. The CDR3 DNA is TGCGCCAGCACAGAAGGAGCACGCCAGCCCCAGCATTTT.

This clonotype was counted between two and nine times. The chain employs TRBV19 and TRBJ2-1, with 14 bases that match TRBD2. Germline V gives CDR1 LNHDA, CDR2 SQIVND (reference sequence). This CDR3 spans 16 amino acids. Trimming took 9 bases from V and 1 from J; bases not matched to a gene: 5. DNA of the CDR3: TGTGCCAGCACGACTAGCGGGGGGGGATCCTACAATGAGCAGTTCTTC. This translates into CASTTSGGGSYNEQFF.